This T cell receptor (beta chain) was captured in a study of cytomegalovirus exposure and HLA in healthy donors. Amplification used 60 Vbeta primers and 13 Jbeta primers. Clones were sequenced by immunoSEQ multiplex PCR, and TCRdb holds only the in-frame ones, with some missing. The table lists around 280,000 clones, around nine tenths of them singletons, with less than 2.5% in the top ten. Trimming left V 3 bases short and J 3 bases short, with 5 bases between. CDR3 length: 12 residues. Germline V gene sequence: CDR1 LGHNT, CDR2 FRNRAP. Sequencing was done on a sample of PBMCs. The TCR sequence derives from a woman aged 18-29 years in good health and CMV-seronegative. The chain couples TRBV12-5 to TRBJ1-1; D is unclear. CDR3 in DNA: TGTGCTAGTGGTTTCGGGGACACTGAAGCTTTCTTT. Translated: CASGFGDTEAFF.